This passage covers 9 T cell receptor delta chains from one sample sequenced in a study of gamma-delta chains in newborns, infants, children. TCRdb reapplied CATT to the reads. The data show 15,000 or so delta-chain clones, 7.3% seen once. The sample consisted of blood. The receptors derive from a child who was a newborn, infant or young child, either healthy, febrile or measles-vaccinated (not recorded which).

In the case of this clone: TCRdb records a much larger clone's protein for this DNA, with a difference at residue 12 that likely arises from a read error; the protein given is the translation of the DNA. The chain couples TRDV2 to TRDJ3, with TRDD3 matching over 9 bases. This CDR3 has 18 amino acids. CDR1 and CDR2 from the germline V gene are GEAIGNYY and EKD. The CDR3 bases are TGTGCCTGTGACACCGTACTGGGGGACTCCTGGTACACCCGACAGATGTTTTTC. This translates into CACDTVLGDSWYTRQMFF.

This clone was seen many times. V gene TRDV2 combines with J gene TRDJ3; TRDD3 matches at 10 bases. From germline, CDR1 is GEAIGNYY and CDR2 EKD. The CDR3 is made up of 18 amino acids. The trim removed 1 base at V and 2 bases at J, leaving 4 bases unmatched. The CDR3 loop is CACDTGWGITWDTRQMFF. In nucleotides, the CDR3 is TGTGCCTGTGACACGGGCTGGGGGATAACCTGGGACACCCGACAGATGTTTTTC.

As concerns this clone: Being one base from a much bigger clone, this may be a read error. The chain couples TRDV2 to TRDJ3, with 11 bases aligning to TRDD3. The CDR3 loop spans 18 amino acids. From germline, CDR1 is GEAIGNYY and CDR2 EKD. The chain's CDR3 is CACDTVLGDIWDIRQMFF. The CDR3 DNA reads TGTGCCTGTGACACCGTACTGGGGGATATTTGGGACATCCGACAGATGTTTTTC.

In the case of this clone: One base away lies a much larger clone, so this may be a sequencing read error. The sample contains more than one DNA sequence encoding this CDR3. The CDR3 loop reads CACDAVLGDKSSWDTRQMFF. CDR3 in DNA: TGTGCCTGTGACGCCGTACTGGGGGATAAGAGCTCCTGGGACACCCGACAGATGTTTTTC. The rearrangement joins TRDV2 to TRDJ3, with 11 positions matching TRDD3. CDR1 is GEAIGNYY, CDR2 EKD, per germline. Trimming cost V 3 bases and J 0 bases; bases outside gene matches: 9. CDR3 length: 20 residues.

This rearrangement joins TRDV2 to TRDJ3; TRDD3 matches at 7 bases. CDR3 size: 18 residues. Trimming cost V 0 bases and J 2 bases; bases outside gene matches: 6. CDR1 GEAIGNYY and CDR2 EKD come from the germline V gene. The CDR3 nucleotides are TGTGCCTGTGACACCGCTGGGGGTAAGACCTGGGACACCCGACAGATGTTTTTC. Its protein is CACDTAGGKTWDTRQMFF.

With respect to this clone: Germline is not matched at one junction end, which may reflect a read error. Other DNA sequences of this sample code for an identical CDR3. The CDR3 reads CACDTVQLGDTTWDTRQMFF. The CDR3 DNA sequence: TGTGCCTGCGACACCGTGCAACTGGGGGATACTACCTGGGACACCCGACAGATGTTTTTC. This chain uses TRDV2 with TRDJ3; TRDD3 matches 12 bases. Germline assignment: CDR1 GEAIGNYY and CDR2 EKD. CDR3 size: 20 residues.

Relative to its sample, this clone is medium-sized (0.01 to 0.1%). Other DNA sequences in the sample encode the same CDR3. The rearrangement uses TRDV2 and TRDJ3, with 7 bases that match TRDD3. There are 18 residues in the CDR3. Germline CDR1 GEAIGNYY, CDR2 EKD. V trimming: 0 bases; J trimming: 0 bases; junction bases outside the gene matches: 4. The CDR3: CACDTGWGSSWDTRQMFF. The CDR3 nucleotides are TGTGCCTGTGACACCGGTTGGGGGAGCTCCTGGGACACCCGACAGATGTTTTTC.

This clone was seen a few times. TCRdb's protein and the translated DNA diverge at residue 6; the protein reported here is the translation of the DNA. The chain has TRDV2 and TRDJ3; 9 nucleotides line up with TRDD3. Germline-derived CDR1 and CDR2 are GEAIGNYY and EKD. The length of the CDR3 is 18 residues. Unmatched junction bases numbered 5, after V lost 0 bases and J lost 3 bases. CDR3 nucleotides: TGTGCCTGTGACACCGCCGGGGATACGATCTGGGACACCCGACAGATGTTTTTC. Translating gives CACDTAGDTIWDTRQMFF.

Comment on this clone: The protein in TCRdb stems from a much larger clone and differs at residue 13 from this DNA's translation, likely a read error; here the protein is translated from the DNA. The chain couples TRDV2 to TRDJ3; TRDD3 matches 12 bases. The CDR3 has 18 residues. Germline V gene data show CDR1 as GEAIGNYY and CDR2 as EKD. The CDR3, as DNA: TGTGCCTGTGACAATACTGGGGGATACTCCTGGGACAACCGACAGATGTTTTTC. Translated: CACDNTGGYSWDNRQMFF.